This record covers a single T cell receptor (beta chain). These data belong to a study of blood T cell repertoires in COVID-19. The overall study: Specimens from acute and convalescent COVID-19 originated in the United States, Italy and Spain.

How the authors handled the data: Reference gene primers were amplified, and this amplification served to estimate nucleated cell counts. Assay used: immunoSEQ multiplex PCR; TCRdb lists only in-frame clones, some missing. The V and J calls and clone size come from that table; D and trimming were worked out from the DNA. Here the sample spans around 39,000 clones, around three quarters being singletons. This TCR was recovered from a woman in her 70s with acute or convalescent COVID-19. Sequencing was performed on peripheral blood.

The CDR3: CASSPGTLYTDTQYF. The CDR3 nucleotides are TGTGCCAGCAGCCCAGGGACATTATACACAGATACGCAGTATTTT. The genes are TRBV14 and TRBJ2-3; the D gene is possibly TRBD1 (6 bases). CDR1 and CDR2 from the germline V gene are SGHDN and FVKESK. This CDR3 is 15 amino acids long. V dropped 4 bases and J dropped 2 bases, with 13 bases sitting between them.